Given below is one T cell receptor (beta chain) in context. The method was immunoSEQ multiplex PCR; TCRdb's version includes in-frame clones alone and lacks a portion of them. The sample shows some 57,000 clones, about 90% of them seen only once. The entry originates in a study of T cell changes during pregnancy in multiple sclerosis. CDR1 LNHDA and CDR2 SQIVND come from the germline V gene (reference sequence). The CDR3 runs to 15 residues. Trimming removed 2 bases from V and 2 bases from J, with 13 bases in between. The J gene is TRBJ2-7, the V gene TRBV19; D ambiguous. The TCR originated in a female donor in good health, enrolled as a control in a pregnancy study. This specimen consisted of CD4+ T cells from peripheral blood mononuclear cells, obtained after pregnancy. This chain's CDR3 is CASSITTFQPYEQYF. CDR3 sequence (DNA): TGTGCCAGTAGTATAACTACCTTCCAACCCTACGAGCAGTACTTC.